The 5 T cell receptor beta chains below come from one sample, sequenced in a study of T cell responses to AZD1222 COVID-19 vaccine. Method: immunoSEQ multiplex PCR; TCRdb's copy keeps in-frame clones and lacks some. This table has roughly 100,000 clones, more than 85% appearing once. The sample was peripheral blood, taken on day 0 of AZD1222 vaccination. The receptors originated from an adult in good health.

The chain combines TRBV19 with TRBJ1-5; 7 nucleotides agree with TRBD1. V lost 1 base and J lost 5; bases outside the gene matches: 8. Per the germline V gene, CDR1 is LNHDA and CDR2 is SQIVND (reference sequence). This CDR3 is 16 amino acids long. The CDR3 sequence: CASSIVTGVRDQPQHF. The CDR3 nucleotides read TGTGCCAGTAGTATAGTTACAGGGGTGCGGGATCAGCCCCAGCATTTT.

This chain connects TRBV29-1 to TRBJ1-3, with no clear D. This CDR3 spans 13 amino acids. Trimming cost V 6 bases and J 0 bases, with 9 bases left between them. The germline V gene has CDR1 SQVTM and CDR2 ANQGSEA. The CDR3 DNA is TGCAGCGTGCCGGAGGGCTCTGGAAACACCATATATTTT. Its translation is CSVPEGSGNTIYF.

The chain recombines TRBV19 with TRBJ1-4; possibly TRBD1 for D (6 bases). The CDR3 totals 14 residues. V lost 8 bases and J lost 2, with 12 bases in between. Germline V gives CDR1 LNHDA, CDR2 SQIVND (reference sequence). This chain's CDR3 is CASGTGFTNEKLFF. The CDR3 coding sequence is TGTGCCAGTGGCACAGGGTTTACTAATGAAAAACTGTTTTTT.

This rearrangement joins TRBV19 to TRBJ1-1; D is ambiguous. With 6 bases removed from V and 0 bases from J, the gap between germline ends came to 11 bases. The CDR3 loop spans 14 amino acids. Looked up from germline, CDR1 is LNHDA and CDR2 is SQIVND (reference sequence). CDR3 amino acids: CASRVGRLNTEAFF. In DNA form, the CDR3 reads TGTGCCAGTAGGGTAGGGCGGTTGAACACTGAAGCTTTCTTT.

The chain's CDR3 is CASSETLGTDTQYF. CDR3 sequence (DNA): TGTGCCAGCAGTGAAACTCTAGGAACAGATACGCAGTATTTT. The genes are TRBV2 and TRBJ2-3; D is undetermined. This CDR3 is built from 14 residues. The germline CDR1 and CDR2 sequences are SNHLY and FYNNEI. The V gene lost 2 bases and the J gene lost 3 bases, with 9 bases spanning the gap.